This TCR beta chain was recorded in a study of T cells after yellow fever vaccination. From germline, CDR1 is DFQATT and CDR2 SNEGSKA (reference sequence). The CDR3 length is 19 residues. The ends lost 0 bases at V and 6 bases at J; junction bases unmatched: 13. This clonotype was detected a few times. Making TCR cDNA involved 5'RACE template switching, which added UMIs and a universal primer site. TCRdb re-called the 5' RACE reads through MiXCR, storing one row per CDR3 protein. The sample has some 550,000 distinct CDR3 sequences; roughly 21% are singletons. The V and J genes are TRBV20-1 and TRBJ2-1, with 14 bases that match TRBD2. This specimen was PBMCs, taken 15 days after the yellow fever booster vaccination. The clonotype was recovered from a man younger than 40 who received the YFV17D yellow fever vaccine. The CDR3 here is CSARDHGRLAGGVFNEQFF. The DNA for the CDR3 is TGCAGTGCTAGAGACCATGGAAGACTAGCGGGAGGGGTATTCAATGAGCAGTTCTTC.